Each of the 9 T cell receptor beta chains below was sequenced from the same sample in a study of blood T cell repertoires in COVID-19. Some clones are missing from TCRdb's copy, which holds only in-frame ones; the method was immunoSEQ multiplex PCR. The repertoire holds some 300,000 clones, 75% to 90% seen once, with around 14% in the top ten. The sequenced material came from peripheral blood. Every receptor here comes from a woman in her 70s with COVID-19, enrolled during active disease.

This chain joins TRBV10-2 and TRBJ2-7; no reliable D call. The CDR3 loop spans 12 amino acids. Per germline, CDR1 WSHSY and CDR2 SAAADI. Trimming removed 4 bases from V and 3 bases from J, with 7 bases in between. CDR3 sequence: CASSGALYEQYF. The CDR3 bases are TGCGCCAGCAGTGGGGCCCTCTACGAGCAGTACTTC.

The chain employs TRBV20-1 and TRBJ2-1, with a weak D call TRBD1 (5 bases). The length of the CDR3 is 16 residues. V dropped 3 bases and J dropped 1 base, with 16 bases sitting between them. The germline V gene encodes CDR1 DFQATT and CDR2 SNEGSKA (reference sequence). CDR3 coding DNA: TGCAGTGCTAGTTCCGATCAGGGTGGATCCTACAATGAGCAGTTCTTC. Encoded protein: CSASSDQGGSYNEQFF.

The rearrangement uses TRBV5-1 and TRBJ1-2; 7 nucleotides match TRBD1. CDR3 length: 14 residues. The junction had 8 bases not matched to a gene; V was cut back by 1 base and J by 8 bases. Looked up from germline, CDR1 is SGHRS and CDR2 is YFSETQ. In DNA, the CDR3 is TGCGCCAGCAGCTTGACGACAGGGTCGGAAGGCTACACCTTC. Translated, it gives CASSLTTGSEGYTF.

The chain links TRBV30 to TRBJ1-6; 8 bases map to TRBD1. The CDR3 loop spans 12 amino acids. Losses at the gene ends were 4 bases for V and 16 bases for J; bases not matched to a gene: 9. Germline values: CDR1 GTSNPN, CDR2 SVGIG (reference sequence). CDR3 nucleotides: TGTGCCTGGAACTTTGACAGGGGACAACTCCACTTT. Protein: CAWNFDRGQLHF.

The chain joins TRBV15 to TRBJ1-1; no definite D call. Germline CDR1 is LNHNV and CDR2 is YYDKDF (reference sequence). The germline V and J ends were trimmed by 1 base and 1 base, with 7 bases remaining between them. This CDR3 spans 14 amino acids. The CDR3 bases are TGTGCCACCAGCAGAGTGCGTGCGAACACTGAAGCTTTCTTT. Its translation is CATSRVRANTEAFF.

This chain joins TRBV5-1 and TRBJ2-1; TRBD2 matches 8 bases. The germline V gene encodes CDR1 SGHRS and CDR2 YFSETQ. Germline trimming cut 1 base from V and 3 bases from J; bases unmatched to any gene: 0. The CDR3 has 14 amino acids. CDR3 in DNA: TGCGCCAGCAGCTTGAGCGGGGGCTACAATGAGCAGTTCTTC. This translates into CASSLSGGYNEQFF.

The genes are TRBV24-1 and TRBJ2-3; a weak D match, TRBD2 (6 bases). The V gene's germline CDR1 is KGHDR and CDR2 SFDVKD. The V end was cut by 2 bases, the J end by 1 base, with 12 bases between. The CDR3 is 16 amino acids. The CDR3 nucleotides read TGTGCCACCAGTGATTCCTCAGGGACTGGCACAGATACGCAGTATTTT. It encodes CATSDSSGTGTDTQYF.

This clone was seen once. The J gene is TRBJ2-4, the V gene TRBV5-1; D may be TRBD1 (5 bases). The CDR3 spans 13 residues. V was trimmed by 4 bases and J by 3 bases, leaving 8 bases between them. CDR1 is SGHRS, CDR2 YFSETQ, per germline. The CDR3 nucleotides read TGCGCCAGCAGCCCTGACAGCAAAAACATTCAGTACTTC. Translated, it gives CASSPDSKNIQYF.

This chain joins TRBV19 and TRBJ2-1; TRBD2 aligns across 14 bases. With 9 bases clipped from V and 8 bases from J, the junction kept 12 bases outside the gene matches. This CDR3 is 16 amino acids long. The germline CDR1 and CDR2 sequences are LNHDA and SQIVND (reference sequence). CDR3 in DNA: TGTGCCAGCCGCAGACTAGCGGGGGGGGCCGGTGATGAGCAGTTCTTC. Protein product: CASRRLAGGAGDEQFF.